This is a list of T cell receptor beta chains from one sample in a study of response to subunit inactivated influenza vaccine. TCRdb analysed the RT-PCR reads with MiXCR anew, one entry per CDR3 protein. The repertoire holds approximately 500,000 distinct CDR3 sequences, with roughly 13% as singletons. The specimen comprised PBMCs from blood, sampled roughly 47 days after vaccination. The receptor set was obtained from a man between 50 and 59 years old who received an inactivated influenza vaccine. CDR3s leave out the opening cysteine and the closing phenylalanine or tryptophan. D genes are given only for firm matches. The size of a clone is reported for some rows only, either as once, few or many, or as a class for expanded clones.

j_gene,v_gene,d_gene,abundance,CDR3aa
TRBJ2-7,TRBV4-2,NA,many,ASSQETTRVYEQY
TRBJ2-1,TRBV29-1,NA,few,SVEDRRNEQF
TRBJ1-5,TRBV3-1,NA,NA,ASSQAQGPQH
TRBJ2-5,TRBV4-2,TRBD2,few,ASSQEITAGVETQY
TRBJ2-2,TRBV7-9,NA,NA,ASRPFQGANTGELF
TRBJ2-1,TRBV7-3,NA,NA,ASSLAGGPFYEQF
TRBJ2-7,TRBV10-2,NA,NA,ASLGTRSGPLEQY
TRBJ1-2,TRBV29-1,TRBD1,NA,SVEGGQGWNYGYT
TRBJ2-2,TRBV27,NA,NA,ASQILGTYVTGELF
TRBJ2-7,TRBV6-1,NA,NA,ATKSRDSSYEQY
TRBJ2-7,TRBV4-3,TRBD2,many,ASSQGLAGGSYEQY
TRBJ2-3,TRBV27,TRBD1,NA,ASSLSRTGVPSTDTQY
TRBJ2-3,TRBV4-3,NA,NA,ASSQDLPRGTDTQY
TRBJ2-4,TRBV27,TRBD2,NA,ASSFRLAVTTNIQY
TRBJ1-1,TRBV24-1,TRBD1,NA,ATSDPDGTGRTEAF
TRBJ2-3,TRBV28,TRBD2,few,ASSKLAGGTDTQY
TRBJ2-7,TRBV5-6,NA,few,ASSHGSYEQY
TRBJ1-4,TRBV9,NA,few,ASSVGPTAGEKLF
TRBJ2-3,TRBV24-1,TRBD1,NA,ATSDPRGTGWGNTQY
TRBJ2-5,TRBV20-1,NA,NA,SARGHLQETQY
TRBJ1-4,TRBV4-2,NA,few,ASSQEGVATNEKLF
TRBJ2-5,TRBV5-1,NA,many,ASSRQGGETQY
TRBJ2-1,TRBV15,TRBD1,many,ATSRESGTGVWDEQF
TRBJ2-1,TRBV7-6,TRBD2,NA,ASSIGSGRSYNEQF
TRBJ1-4,TRBV12-3/TRBV12-4,NA,few,ASSLRDLTTNEKLF
TRBJ2-7,TRBV5-6,TRBD2,few,ASSPGTTHEQY
TRBJ2-2,TRBV14,NA,NA,ASSQARNTGELF
TRBJ1-2,TRBV6-5,NA,NA,ASSWTPSITNYGYT
TRBJ1-5,TRBV20-1,TRBD1,few,SAREDRGNQPQH
TRBJ2-2,TRBV13,NA,few,ASSLTRAGELF
TRBJ2-3,TRBV20-1,NA,few,SARVGVDTQY
TRBJ2-1,TRBV10-3,TRBD2,few,AIMSGSSNEQF
TRBJ2-7,TRBV7-2,TRBD2,NA,ASNLERGSSYEQY
TRBJ2-7,TRBV12-3/TRBV12-4,NA,many,ASSFAWSYEQY
TRBJ1-1,TRBV5-6,TRBD1,NA,ASSRGTGQATEAF
TRBJ1-1,TRBV4-2,NA,NA,ASSQDTLGGGNTEAF
TRBJ1-5,TRBV29-1,NA,many,SVSQETNQPQH
TRBJ2-5,TRBV18,NA,few,ASSPPDGGRKTQY
TRBJ2-1,TRBV5-6,NA,many,ASSFRLAKPNEQF
TRBJ2-1,TRBV6-5,NA,few,ASSYLRGNEQF
TRBJ2-2,TRBV24-1,TRBD1,NA,ATRGQGTGELF
TRBJ1-3,TRBV7-2,NA,NA,ASSLAFGGGNTIY
TRBJ2-5,TRBV25-1,NA,many,ASSEWETQY
TRBJ2-3,TRBV5-1,TRBD1,NA,ASSPGQARADTQY
TRBJ1-1,TRBV20-1,NA,NA,SASSGTEAF
TRBJ2-2,TRBV9,NA,few,ASSPTVGTGELF
TRBJ2-1,TRBV20-1,TRBD2,few,SALTTSGTYNEQF
TRBJ2-1,TRBV29-1,TRBD2,many,SVGGGEQF